This T cell receptor (beta chain) was obtained from a study of tumor and adjacent non-tumor tissue in lung cancer. Three rounds of nested PCR, following a modified ARM-PCR protocol, produced the TCRbeta library. MiXCR was run by TCRdb on the multiplex PCR reads, yielding one entry per CDR3 protein. Of tens of thousands of distinct CDR3 sequences in the sample, around 76% are singletons; the top ten hold under 55%. Notes on the study in general: Normal lung showed higher cumulative top 100 clone frequency than tumor. Significantly higher TCR diversity was found in tumor than normal lung.

This CDR3 spans 13 amino acids. Germline CDR1 DFQATT, CDR2 SNEGSKA (reference sequence). No cell sorting was done before RNA was extracted from the tissue. Distant lung tissue was collected more than 3 cm away from the tumor edge. As to this clonotype: Its antigen is as yet unknown. Since a much larger clone is just one base distant, this may be a read error.

The chain joins TRBV20-1 to TRBJ2-4; the D gene could be TRBD1 or TRBD2 (6 bases each). The sequenced sample consisted of distant non-tumor lung tissue. The sequence was obtained from a man aged 55 to 70 with non-small cell lung cancer. In DNA, the CDR3 is TGCATTGCTTCCGGGGGCAGGATAAACATTCAGTACTTC. Its protein is CIASGGRINIQYF.